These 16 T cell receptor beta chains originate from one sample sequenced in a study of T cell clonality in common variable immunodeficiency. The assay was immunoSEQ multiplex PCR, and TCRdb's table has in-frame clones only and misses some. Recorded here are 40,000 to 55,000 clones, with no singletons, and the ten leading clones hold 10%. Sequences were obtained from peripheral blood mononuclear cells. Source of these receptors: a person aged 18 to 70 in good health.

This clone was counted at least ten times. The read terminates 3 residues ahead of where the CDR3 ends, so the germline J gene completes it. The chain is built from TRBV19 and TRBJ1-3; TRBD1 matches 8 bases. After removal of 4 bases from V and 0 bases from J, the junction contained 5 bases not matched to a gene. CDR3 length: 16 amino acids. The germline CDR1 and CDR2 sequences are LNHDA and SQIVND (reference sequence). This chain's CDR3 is CASSRGQAFSGNTIYF. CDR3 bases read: TGTGCCAGTAGTAGGGGACAGGCCTTCTCTGGAAACACC.

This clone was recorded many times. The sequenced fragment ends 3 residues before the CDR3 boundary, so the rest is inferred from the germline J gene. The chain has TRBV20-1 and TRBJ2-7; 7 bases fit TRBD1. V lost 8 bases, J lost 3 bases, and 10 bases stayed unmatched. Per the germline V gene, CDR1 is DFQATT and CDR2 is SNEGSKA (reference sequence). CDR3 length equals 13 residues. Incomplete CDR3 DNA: TGCAGTTCGAAAAGGGACAGACGCTACGAG. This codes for CSSKRDRRYE. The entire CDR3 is CSSKRDRRYEQYF.

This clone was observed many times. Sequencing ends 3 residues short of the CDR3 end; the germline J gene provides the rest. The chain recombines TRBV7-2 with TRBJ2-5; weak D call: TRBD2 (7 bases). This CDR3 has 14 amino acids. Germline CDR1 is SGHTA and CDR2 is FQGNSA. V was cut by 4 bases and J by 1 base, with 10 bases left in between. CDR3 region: CASSWGGAQETQYF. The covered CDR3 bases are TGTGCCAGCAGCTGGGGGGGGGCCCAAGAGACC.

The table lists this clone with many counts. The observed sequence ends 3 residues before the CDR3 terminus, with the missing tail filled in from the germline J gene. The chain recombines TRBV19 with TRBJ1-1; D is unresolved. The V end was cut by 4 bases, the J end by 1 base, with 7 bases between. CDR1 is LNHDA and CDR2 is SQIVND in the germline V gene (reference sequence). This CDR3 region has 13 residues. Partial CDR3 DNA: TGTGCCAGTAGTACAGGTACGAACACTGAA. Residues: CASSTGTNTE. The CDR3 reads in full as CASSTGTNTEAFF.

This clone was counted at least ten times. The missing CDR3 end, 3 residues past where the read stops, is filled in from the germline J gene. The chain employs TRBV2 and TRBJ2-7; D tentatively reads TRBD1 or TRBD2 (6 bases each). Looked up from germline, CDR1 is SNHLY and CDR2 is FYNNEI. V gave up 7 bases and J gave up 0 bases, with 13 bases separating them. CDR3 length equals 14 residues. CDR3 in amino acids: CASNYGGGSYEQYF. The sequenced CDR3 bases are TGTGCCAGCAACTACGGAGGGGGCTCCTACGAG.

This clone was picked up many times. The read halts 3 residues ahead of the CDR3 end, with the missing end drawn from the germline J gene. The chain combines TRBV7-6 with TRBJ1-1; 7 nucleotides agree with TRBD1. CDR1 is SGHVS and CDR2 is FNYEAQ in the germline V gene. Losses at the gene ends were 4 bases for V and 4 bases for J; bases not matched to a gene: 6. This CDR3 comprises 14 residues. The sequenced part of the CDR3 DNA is TGTGCCAGCAGCTCTCAGACAGGGAGCACTGAA. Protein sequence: CASSSQTGSTE. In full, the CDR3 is CASSSQTGSTEAFF.

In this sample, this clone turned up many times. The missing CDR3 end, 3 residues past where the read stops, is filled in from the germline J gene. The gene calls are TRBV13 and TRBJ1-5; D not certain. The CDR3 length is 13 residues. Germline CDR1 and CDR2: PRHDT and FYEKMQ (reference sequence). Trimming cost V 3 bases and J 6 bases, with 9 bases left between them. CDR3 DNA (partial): TGTGCCAGCAGCTTCGGCCGGGGTCAGCCC. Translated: CASSFGRGQP. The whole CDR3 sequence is CASSFGRGQPQHF.

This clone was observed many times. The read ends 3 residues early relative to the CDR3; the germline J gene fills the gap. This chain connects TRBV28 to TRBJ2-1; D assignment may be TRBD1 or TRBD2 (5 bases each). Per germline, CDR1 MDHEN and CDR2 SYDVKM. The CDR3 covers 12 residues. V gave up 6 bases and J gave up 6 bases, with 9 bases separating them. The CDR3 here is CASRPRGNEQFF. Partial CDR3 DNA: TGTGCCAGCAGGCCGAGGGGCAATGAG.

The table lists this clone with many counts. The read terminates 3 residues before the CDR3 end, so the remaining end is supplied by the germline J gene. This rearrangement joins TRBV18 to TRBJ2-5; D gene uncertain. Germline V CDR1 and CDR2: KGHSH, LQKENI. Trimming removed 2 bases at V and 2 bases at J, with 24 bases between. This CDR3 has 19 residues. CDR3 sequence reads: CASSPLYAMYRNKQETQYF. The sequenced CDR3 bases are TGTGCCAGCTCACCATTGTATGCCATGTACAGAAACAAACAAGAGACC.

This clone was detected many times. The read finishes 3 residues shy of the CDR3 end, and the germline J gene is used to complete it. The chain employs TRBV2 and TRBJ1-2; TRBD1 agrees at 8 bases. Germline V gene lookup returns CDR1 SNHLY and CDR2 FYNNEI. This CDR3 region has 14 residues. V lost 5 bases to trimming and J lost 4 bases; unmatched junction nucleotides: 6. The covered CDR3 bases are TGTGCCAGCAGTATACCAGGGGGCGGCTATGGC. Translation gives CASSIPGGGYG. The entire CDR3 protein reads CASSIPGGGYGYTF.

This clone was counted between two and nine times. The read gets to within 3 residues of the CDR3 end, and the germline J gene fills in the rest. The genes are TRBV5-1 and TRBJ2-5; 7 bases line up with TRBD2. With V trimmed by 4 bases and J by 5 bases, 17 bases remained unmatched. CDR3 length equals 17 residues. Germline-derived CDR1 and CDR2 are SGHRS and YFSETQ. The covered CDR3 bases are TGCGCCAGCAGCAGCCGTTGGCCGGGGAGGGAATTGGAGACC. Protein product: CASSSRWPGRELET. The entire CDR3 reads CASSSRWPGRELETQYF.

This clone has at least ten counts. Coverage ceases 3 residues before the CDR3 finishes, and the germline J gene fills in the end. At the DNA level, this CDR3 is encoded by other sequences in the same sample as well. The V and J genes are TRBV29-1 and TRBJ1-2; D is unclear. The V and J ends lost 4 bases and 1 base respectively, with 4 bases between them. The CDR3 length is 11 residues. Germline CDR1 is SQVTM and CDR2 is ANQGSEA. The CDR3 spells CSVAVNYGYTF. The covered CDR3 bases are TGCAGCGTTGCAGTTAACTATGGC.

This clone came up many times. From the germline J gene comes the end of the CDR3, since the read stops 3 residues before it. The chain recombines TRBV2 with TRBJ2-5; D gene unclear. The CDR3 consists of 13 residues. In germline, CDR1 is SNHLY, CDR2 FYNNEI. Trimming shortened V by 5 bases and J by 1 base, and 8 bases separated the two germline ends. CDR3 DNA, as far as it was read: TGTGCCAGCAGTTCGCAGTTCCAAGAGACC. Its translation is CASSSQFQET. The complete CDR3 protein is CASSSQFQETQYF.

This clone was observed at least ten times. The CDR3 reads CASSGRGRGNYGYTF. CDR3 DNA (partial): TGTGCCAGCAGTGGGCGCGGCAGGGGGAACTATGGC. The chain carries TRBV6-1 and TRBJ1-2; TRBD1 aligns across 7 bases. The read terminates 3 residues before the CDR3 end, so the remaining end is supplied by the germline J gene. V was clipped by 4 bases and J by 2 bases; unmatched bases: 7. The germline V gene has CDR1 MNHNS and CDR2 SASEGT. The CDR3 extends over 15 amino acids.

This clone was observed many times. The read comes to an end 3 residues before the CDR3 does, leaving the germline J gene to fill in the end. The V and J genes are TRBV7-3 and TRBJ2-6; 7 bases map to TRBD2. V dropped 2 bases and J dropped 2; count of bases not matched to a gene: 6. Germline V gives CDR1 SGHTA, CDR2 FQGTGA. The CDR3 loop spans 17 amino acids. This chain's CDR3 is CASSLSFGGAGANVLTF. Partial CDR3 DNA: TGTGCCAGCAGCTTATCATTTGGGGGGGCTGGGGCCAACGTC. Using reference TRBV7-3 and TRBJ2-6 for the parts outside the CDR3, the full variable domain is GAGVSQTPSNKVTEKGKYVELRCDPISGHTALYWYRQSLGQGPEFLIYFQGTGAADDSGLPNDRFFAVRPEGSVSTLKIQRTERGDSAVYLCASSLSFGGAGANVLTFGAGSRLTVL.

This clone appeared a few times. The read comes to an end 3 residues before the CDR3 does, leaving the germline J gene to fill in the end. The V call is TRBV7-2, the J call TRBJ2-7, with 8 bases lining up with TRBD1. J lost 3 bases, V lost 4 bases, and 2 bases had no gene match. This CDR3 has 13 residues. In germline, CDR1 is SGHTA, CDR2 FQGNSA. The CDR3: CASSYDRGYEQYF. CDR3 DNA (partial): TGTGCCAGCAGCTACGACAGGGGCTACGAG.